This TCR beta chain was sequenced in a study of blood T cell repertoires in COVID-19 (dated by TCRdb to 2020 to 2022). General notes on the study: The collaborator samples originated in the United States, Italy and Spain and spanned the acute and convalescent phases of COVID-19. The material from the prospective study consisted of cDNA or gDNA derived from T cells, B-cell-depleted T cells, or PBMCs. Subjects who had been exposed to COVID-19, were actively infected with it, or had recovered from it provided the deeply sampled blood TCRbeta repertoires that made up the dataset. The repertoires were made available in a free public database intended to serve as a resource for research on the immune response to SARS-CoV-2. The samples were drawn from two sources: the first 160 participants of the ongoing ImmuneRACE study, and 1,254 subjects contributed by 6 global collaborators. The sample metadata nearly always contained a de-identified subject ID, COVID-19 status, age in years and sex. Where HLA class I and class II types were available, the types were taken from metadata supplied by the sample provider, not from assay-based typing.

TCRbeta CDR3 regions were amplified from genomic DNA by means of the immunoSEQ Assay, a bias-controlled multiplex PCR. The authors processed their data as follows. The number of nucleated cells in each sample was estimated by amplification of reference gene primers within the assay. Sequence reads were collapsed and filtered to measure the absolute abundance of every unique TCRbeta CDR3 rearrangement. For each sample, productive Simpson clonality was calculated as the square root of Simpson's diversity index over productive rearrangements. TCRdb re-hosts the immuneACCESS table, in-frame sequences only. Its copies lack some clones; in the studies checked, an unresolved V gene accounts for under half of them, and the cause for the rest is not known. V and J calls and clone size are as listed in that table; D and trimming were resolved from the DNA. For this sample the table gives about 190,000 clones, of which roughly 83% were detected only once. Roughly 3.2% of the sample comes from the top ten.

Participants in the prospective study were aged about 18 to 95 years, lived in under 30 United States geographic areas, and enrolled through a virtual design. To assign participants to cohorts, the prospective study relied on clinical history that participants themselves reported in a screening survey and a study questionnaire. Recovered participants in ImmuneRACE Cohort 3 were defined as having two consecutive negative NP/OP PCR tests, clearance from a healthcare professional, or resolution of symptoms. In the prospective study, whole blood, serum and a nasopharyngeal or oropharyngeal swab were collected from each participant by mobile phlebotomists. Participants in the prospective study had the option to provide additional blood draws and questionnaires over an approximately 2-month period. Blood samples from the prospective study were shipped frozen or at room temperature prior to DNA extraction.

Study-wide findings and limitations: The quantity of clinical and demographic metadata differed by source and by participant and was supplied without curation.

The germline V gene gives CDR1 as SQVTM and CDR2 as ANQGSEA. V has 1 base trimmed and J has 4 bases trimmed; junction bases matching no gene number 6. From its cysteine to its phenylalanine, the CDR3 spans 14 amino acids. Only CDR3 DNA remains: 42 bases, in frame from the first base. With regard to this clone: The target of this receptor is not known. Base qualities are not recorded, but no much larger clone differs from it by a single base.

This TCR came from a woman aged 25 to 39 who had recovered from COVID-19. The sample consisted of PBMCs or T cells enriched from blood (not recorded which). The chain couples TRBV29-1 to TRBJ2-7, and 8 junction bases match TRBD2. The DNA is TGCAGCGTTGAAGGGATTAGCGGGAAATACGAGCAGTACTTC. Its protein is CSVEGISGKYEQYF.